The next 11 T cell receptor beta chains were all read from a single sample in a study of blood T cell repertoires in COVID-19. Using immunoSEQ multiplex PCR, the repertoire was profiled, and TCRdb retains in-frame clones only, with some absent. The data hold tens of thousands of clones, with roughly nine tenths observed a single time. The sequencing sample was made of peripheral blood. The receptors stem from a woman aged 60-75 years with COVID-19, enrolled during active disease.

This sequence joins TRBV27 and TRBJ1-6; no firm D call. CDR3 length equals 16 residues. Trimming left V 3 bases short and J 2 bases short, with 11 bases between. Germline V lookup: CDR1 MNHEY, CDR2 SMNVEV (reference sequence). The CDR3 here is CASSFRGRTYNSPLHF. As DNA, the CDR3 is TGTGCCAGCAGTTTCCGGGGTAGGACCTATAATTCACCCCTCCACTTT.

This chain links TRBV27 with TRBJ1-2; 11 bases are shared with TRBD1. The length of the CDR3 is 16 residues. V shed 5 bases and J 7 bases; nucleotides not matched to a gene: 12. Germline V lookup: CDR1 MNHEY, CDR2 SMNVEV (reference sequence). This chain's CDR3 is CASSNPGQGVERGYTF. The CDR3 DNA is TGTGCCAGCAGTAATCCGGGACAGGGGGTTGAGCGTGGCTACACCTTC.

The chain has TRBV28 and TRBJ1-2; 7 bases agree with TRBD1. This CDR3 spans 14 amino acids. In germline, CDR1 is MDHEN, CDR2 SYDVKM. V dropped 5 bases and J dropped 7; count of bases not matched to a gene: 10. CDR3 residues: CASSPTGFLRGYTF. Here the CDR3 DNA reads TGTGCCAGCAGTCCGACAGGGTTCCTTCGTGGCTACACCTTC.

The chain carries TRBV10-2 and TRBJ2-7, with a possible D match to TRBD2 (5 bases). This CDR3 spans 11 amino acids. With 8 bases removed from V and 7 bases from J, the gap between germline ends came to 12 bases. CDR1 and CDR2 from the germline V gene are WSHSY and SAAADI. CDR3 sequence: CASLAGREQYF. For the CDR3, the DNA is TGCGCCAGCCTAGCCGGGCGGGAGCAGTACTTC.

This rearrangement joins TRBV24-1 to TRBJ2-1, with D possibly matching TRBD1 (7 bases). CDR1 and CDR2 from the germline V gene are KGHDR and SFDVKD. Trimming took off 4 bases at V and 5 bases at J, with 11 bases between the two ends. This CDR3 comprises 14 residues. CDR3 sequence: CATSDRGVDNEQFF. The CDR3 nucleotides read TGTGCCACCAGTGACAGGGGGGTGGACAATGAGCAGTTCTTC.

J is TRBJ2-1 and V is TRBV6-5, with no clear D. V shed 2 bases and J shed 8 bases, with 10 bases lying between them. Germline CDR1 MNHEY, CDR2 SVGAGI. The CDR3 loop spans 13 amino acids. The CDR3 region is CASSYVQYHEQFF. In nucleotides, the CDR3 is TGTGCCAGCAGTTACGTCCAGTATCATGAGCAGTTCTTC.

In its sample, this clone was seen once. This sequence joins TRBV5-1 and TRBJ1-2; D uncertain. V was pared by 2 bases and J by 3 bases, with 11 bases between. This CDR3 is 14 amino acids long. The germline gives CDR1 SGHRS, CDR2 YFSETQ. For the CDR3, the DNA is TGCGCCAGCAGCTTAACAAACAGAGACTATGGCTACACCTTC. Encoded protein: CASSLTNRDYGYTF.

The chain combines TRBV10-3 with TRBJ2-7; perhaps TRBD2 as D (5 bases). Trimming left V 5 bases short and J 5 bases short, with 16 bases between. Germline CDR1 and CDR2: ENHRY and SYGVKD. The CDR3 has 14 amino acids. The DNA of the CDR3 is TGTGCCATCAGTCAAGAGCGGTCCCGAGACGAGCAGTACTTC. Protein sequence: CAISQERSRDEQYF.

V is TRBV6-2 or TRBV6-3 and J is TRBJ1-1, with 7 bases fitting TRBD1. The CDR3 length is 14 residues. Germline assignment: CDR1 MNHEY and CDR2 SVGEGT. V lost 5 bases and J lost 4; bases outside the gene matches: 7. In DNA form, the CDR3 reads TGTGCCAGCAGTGGAACACAGGGGAGCACTGAAGCTTTCTTT. Protein product: CASSGTQGSTEAFF.

The chain combines TRBV19 with TRBJ1-1; 8 bases match TRBD1. Per germline, CDR1 LNHDA and CDR2 SQIVND (reference sequence). The trim removed 10 bases at V and 6 bases at J, leaving 19 bases unmatched. The CDR3 totals 16 residues. The CDR3 sequence: CATTPDRVFRSSEAFF. For the CDR3, the DNA is TGTGCCACCACTCCGGACAGGGTGTTTAGAAGTTCTGAAGCTTTCTTT.

J is TRBJ1-2 and V is TRBV4-3; TRBD1 is a possible D gene (5 bases). Per germline, CDR1 LGHNA and CDR2 YSLEER. The CDR3 extends over 17 amino acids. V was pared by 1 base and J by 4 bases, with 19 bases between. In DNA form, the CDR3 reads TGCGCCAGCAGCCAAGTCCGGGGGGGTTCTAATCCCTATGGCTACACCTTC. Amino acid sequence: CASSQVRGGSNPYGYTF.